The rows below give T cell receptor beta chains drawn from one sample of a study of blood T cells in healthy people across ages. TCRdb reanalysed the 5' RACE reads using MiXCR and keeps one entry per CDR3 protein. The sample holds roughly 730,000 distinct CDR3 sequences; around three fifths are singletons and the top ten take approximately 24%. The specimen was blood. These receptors were obtained from a man between 40 and 49 years old in good health. Both conserved end residues are part of each CDR3. The D gene is left open where the match is weak. Size values are once, few and many counts, or a class for expanded clones, and some rows have none.

>TRBJ2-3|.|.|19|TRBV11-2
CASSFFGLEEDRNTDTQYF
TGTGCCAGCAGCTTTTTTGGATTGGAGGAAGACAGAAACACAGATACGCAGTATTTT
>TRBJ2-5|.|.|15|TRBV28
CASRSALASLRAQYF
TGTGCCAGCAGATCCGCTCTGGCCTCTCTCAGAGCCCAGTACTTC
>TRBJ2-7|.|TRBD1|16|TRBV12-3/TRBV12-4
CASSLQYGTASYEQYF
TGTGCCAGCAGTTTGCAGTACGGGACAGCCTCCTACGAGCAGTACTTC
>TRBJ2-6|.|TRBD1|15|TRBV18
CASSPGQVGANVLTF
TGTGCCAGCTCACCGGGACAGGTTGGGGCCAACGTCCTGACTTTC
>TRBJ1-2|many|.|11|TRBV20-1
CSDAGDYGYTF
TGCAGTGATGCGGGGGACTATGGCTACACCTTC
>TRBJ2-7|few|.|15|TRBV7-2
CASSLVVLQGYEQYF
TGTGCCAGCAGCTTAGTAGTTCTACAGGGCTACGAGCAGTACTTC
>TRBJ2-5|few|.|16|TRBV6-5
CASSPQAAVWSKEQYF
TGTGCCAGCAGTCCTCAAGCGGCGGTTTGGTCTAAGGAGCAGTACTTC
>TRBJ2-5|few|TRBD1|15|TRBV7-9
CASSPDRGQGETQYF
TGTGCCAGCAGCCCGGACAGGGGGCAGGGGGAGACCCAGTACTTC
>TRBJ1-1|.|TRBD1|21|TRBV7-8
CASSRSVGTGRLTSMNTEAFF
TGTGCCAGCAGCCGGTCGGTCGGGACAGGTCGACTCACGTCTATGAACACTGAAGCTTTCTTT
>TRBJ1-2|.|.|16|TRBV5-5
CASSSYQGRMIYGYTF
TGTGCCAGCAGCTCATATCAGGGGCGGATGATCTATGGCTACACCTTC
>TRBJ2-4|.|.|15|TRBV29-1
CSVGTRQEPKNIQYF
TGCAGCGTTGGGACACGACAGGAACCCAAAAACATTCAGTACTTC
>TRBJ2-1|.|.|13|TRBV28
CASSSGYYNEQFF
TGTGCCAGCAGTAGCGGGTACTACAATGAGCAGTTCTTC
>TRBJ2-1|.|TRBD2|13|TRBV20-1
CSVNWGGSREQFF
TGCAGTGTCAACTGGGGGGGGTCGAGAGAGCAGTTCTTC
>TRBJ2-5|.|.|14|TRBV9
CASSPRVVAETQYF
TGTGCCAGCAGCCCCCGGGTGGTCGCGGAGACCCAGTACTTC
>TRBJ1-5|.|.|17|TRBV9
CASRPGEGFSQNQPQHF
TGTGCCAGCAGACCTGGCGAGGGTTTTAGCCAAAATCAGCCCCAGCATTTT
>TRBJ2-3|.|TRBD1|16|TRBV11-2
CASSFTRQGGTDTQYF
TGTGCCAGCAGCTTTACTCGGCAGGGGGGCACAGATACGCAGTATTTT
>TRBJ1-4|once|TRBD1|14|TRBV20-1
CGSQGDRGGEKLFF
TGCGGAAGCCAGGGGGACAGGGGAGGCGAAAAACTGTTTTTT
>TRBJ1-2|.|.|14|TRBV5-1
CASSLQTDLYGYTF
TGCGCCAGCAGCTTGCAGACGGACCTTTATGGCTACACCTTC
>TRBJ2-3|.|.|15|TRBV11-2
CASSLGIRESDTQYF
TGTGCCAGCAGCTTAGGGATCCGGGAGTCAGATACGCAGTATTTT
>TRBJ1-3|.|.|14|TRBV27
CASSLSRAGNTIYF
TGTGCCAGCAGTTTATCGAGAGCTGGAAACACCATATATTTT
>TRBJ2-1|.|.|14|TRBV13
CASSFDRLNNEQFF
TGTGCCAGCAGCTTCGACAGGCTCAACAATGAGCAGTTCTTC
>TRBJ1-1|.|.|13|TRBV6-2/TRBV6-3
CASGRSIRYEAFF
TGTGCCAGCGGACGCTCCATCCGGTATGAAGCTTTCTTT
>TRBJ2-7|.|.|13|TRBV6-6
CASMLVQGSEQYF
TGTGCCAGCATGTTGGTACAGGGATCCGAGCAGTACTTC
>TRBJ2-1|.|TRBD2|14|TRBV7-6
CASSPGTRKNEQFF
TGTGCCAGCAGCCCCGGGACTAGAAAGAATGAGCAGTTCTTC
>TRBJ2-2|.|.|16|TRBV7-2
CASSGAGVRGAGELFF
TGTGCCAGCAGCGGCGCAGGGGTACGGGGGGCCGGGGAGCTGTTTTTT
>TRBJ2-7|.|TRBD1|14|TRBV27
CASSPRWTGDEQYF
TGTGCCAGCAGTCCACGATGGACAGGAGACGAGCAGTACTTC
>TRBJ2-3|few|TRBD1|16|TRBV7-2
CASSYQAGQGLDTQYF
TGTGCCAGCAGCTACCAGGCTGGACAGGGGTTGGATACGCAGTATTTT
>TRBJ2-3|.|.|12|TRBV7-9
CASSTDGRTQYF
TGTGCCAGCAGCACCGACGGCAGGACGCAGTATTTT
>TRBJ2-5|.|TRBD1|15|TRBV5-1
CASSARTGRQETQYF
TGCGCCAGCAGCGCCCGGACAGGGCGGCAAGAGACCCAGTACTTC
>TRBJ2-5|.|TRBD2|15|TRBV24-1
CATSDWGLGNNEQYF
TGTGCCACCAGTGACTGGGGACTAGGCAACAATGAGCAGTACTTC
>TRBJ2-1|.|TRBD2|19|TRBV7-9
CASSSARVGSGRSYNEQFF
TGTGCCAGCAGCTCCGCTCGAGTGGGTAGCGGGAGGTCCTACAATGAGCAGTTCTTC
>TRBJ1-2|.|TRBD1|12|TRBV10-3
CAISPTGGGYTF
TGTGCCATCAGTCCCACAGGGGGGGGCTACACCTTC
>TRBJ2-1|.|.|14|TRBV12-3/TRBV12-4
CASSETAASDEQFF
TGTGCCAGCAGTGAGACAGCAGCATCCGATGAGCAGTTCTTC
>TRBJ1-1|.|.|13|TRBV11-3
CASSPWENPEAFF
TGTGCCAGCAGCCCGTGGGAAAACCCTGAAGCTTTCTTT
>TRBJ2-5|.|TRBD2|15|TRBV20-1
CSASDPSGRAGTQYF
TGCAGTGCTAGTGATCCTAGCGGGAGAGCTGGGACCCAGTACTTC
>TRBJ1-5|.|.|16|TRBV7-3
CASRSKRPAGAQPQHF
TGTGCCAGCAGATCAAAGAGACCGGCTGGGGCGCAGCCCCAGCATTTT
>TRBJ1-6|.|TRBD1|14|TRBV12-3/TRBV12-4
CASSLRQGASPLHF
TGTGCCAGCAGTTTACGACAGGGTGCCTCACCCCTCCACTTT
>TRBJ1-1|.|.|13|TRBV20-1
CSGFGDTGTEAFF
TGCAGTGGTTTCGGGGACACGGGCACTGAAGCTTTCTTT
>TRBJ1-2|.|TRBD1|16|TRBV24-1
CATSDPGQAVNYGYTF
TGTGCCACCAGTGATCCTGGACAGGCGGTAAACTATGGCTACACCTTC
>TRBJ2-7|.|TRBD1|15|TRBV6-5
CASSLFSGQGYEQYF
TGTGCCAGCAGTCTTTTTTCGGGACAGGGGTACGAGCAGTACTTC
>TRBJ2-7|.|.|14|TRBV7-2
CASSGGVQPYEQYF
TGTGCCAGCAGCGGAGGGGTCCAACCCTACGAGCAGTACTTC
>TRBJ1-4|.|.|15|TRBV27
CASRSTSGFNEKLFF
TGTGCCAGCAGGAGCACTTCGGGGTTTAATGAAAAACTGTTTTTT
>TRBJ1-1|.|TRBD1|16|TRBV2
CASSPPTGFMNTEAFF
TGTGCCAGCAGTCCCCCGACAGGGTTCATGAACACTGAAGCTTTCTTT
>TRBJ2-3|.|TRBD2|16|TRBV27
CACKLGLAGGPHTQYF
TGTGCCTGCAAACTGGGACTAGCGGGAGGGCCACATACGCAGTATTTT
>TRBJ2-4|.|TRBD1|14|TRBV12-3/TRBV12-4
CASSDRVGQNIQYF
TGTGCCAGCAGCGACAGGGTCGGTCAAAACATTCAGTACTTC
>TRBJ1-4|.|TRBD1|13|TRBV12-3/TRBV12-4
CASSDGQGEKLFF
TGTGCCAGCAGCGACGGACAGGGCGAGAAACTGTTTTTT
>TRBJ2-3|few|.|12|TRBV15
CATSREVDTQYF
TGTGCCACCAGCAGAGAAGTAGATACGCAGTATTTT
>TRBJ1-1|.|.|16|TRBV4-3
CASSQTRTELDTEAFF
TGCGCCAGCAGCCAAACACGGACGGAGTTGGACACTGAAGCTTTCTTT
>TRBJ2-3|few|TRBD2|18|TRBV27
CASSLGLGEAGVARTQYF
TGTGCCAGCAGTTTGGGCCTCGGTGAAGCGGGGGTTGCGCGTACGCAGTATTTT
>TRBJ2-4|many|TRBD1|16|TRBV6-1
CASSPNPTGRENIQYF
TGTGCCAGCAGTCCCAACCCGACAGGGAGAGAAAACATTCAGTACTTC